This T cell receptor beta chain was captured by sequencing in a study of OX40 agonist ivuxolimab in advanced cancers. Study findings and constraints: The authors did not determine the antigen specificity of the expanded peripheral T cells.

Produced via immunoSEQ multiplex PCR; TCRdb's table is partial and in-frame only. The sample lists over 150,000 clones, around 94% occurring once. Deletions cut 3 bases from V and 0 bases from J, with 15 bases between. The CDR3 totals 16 residues. Germline V gives CDR1 MDHEN, CDR2 SYDVKM. Points on this clone: Its antigen is as yet unknown.

J is TRBJ2-7 and V is TRBV28; D is undetermined. The receptor was isolated from an adult with an advanced solid tumor such as melanoma, head and neck, liver or kidney cancer. Here the sequenced sample was CD4+ or CD8+ T cells sorted from blood, taken in a trial of the OX40 agonist ivuxolimab. CDR3 bases: TGTGCCAGCAGTTTCCACCTTGGCAGGCCCTCCTACGAGCAGTACTTC. Translating it yields CASSFHLGRPSYEQYF.